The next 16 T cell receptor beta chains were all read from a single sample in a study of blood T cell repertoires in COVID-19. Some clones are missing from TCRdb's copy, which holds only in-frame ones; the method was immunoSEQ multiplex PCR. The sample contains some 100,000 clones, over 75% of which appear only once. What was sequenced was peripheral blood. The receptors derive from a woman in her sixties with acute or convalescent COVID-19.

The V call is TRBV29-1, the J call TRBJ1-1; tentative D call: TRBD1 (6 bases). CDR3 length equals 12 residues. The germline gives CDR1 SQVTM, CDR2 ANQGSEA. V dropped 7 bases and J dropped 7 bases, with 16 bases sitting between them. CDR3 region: CSAALQGVEAFF. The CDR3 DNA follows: TGCAGCGCTGCGTTACAGGGAGTTGAAGCTTTCTTT.

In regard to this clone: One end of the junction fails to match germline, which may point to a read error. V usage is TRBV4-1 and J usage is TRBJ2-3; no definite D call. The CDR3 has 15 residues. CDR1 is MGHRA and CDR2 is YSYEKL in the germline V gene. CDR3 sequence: CASNQLGAPTDTQYF. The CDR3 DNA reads TGCGCCAGCAACCAACTGGGCGCGCCGACAGATACGCAGTATTTT.

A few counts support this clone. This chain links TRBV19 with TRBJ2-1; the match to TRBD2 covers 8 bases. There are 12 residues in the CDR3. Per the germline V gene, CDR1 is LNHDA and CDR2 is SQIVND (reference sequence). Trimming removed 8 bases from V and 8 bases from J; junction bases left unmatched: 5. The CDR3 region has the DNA TGTGCCAGTTCCCGGGAGGGCCATGAGCAGTTCTTC. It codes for CASSREGHEQFF.

Written as DNA, the CDR3 is TGTGCCAGCACGGGTTCGGGGGAGGCAGATACGCAGTATTTT. This translates into CASTGSGEADTQYF. V and J are TRBV6-5 and TRBJ2-3, with D tentatively TRBD2 (6 bases). The CDR3 runs 14 residues. CDR1 and CDR2 from the germline V gene are MNHEY and SVGAGI. V lost 7 bases and J 4 bases, leaving 15 bases between the germline ends.

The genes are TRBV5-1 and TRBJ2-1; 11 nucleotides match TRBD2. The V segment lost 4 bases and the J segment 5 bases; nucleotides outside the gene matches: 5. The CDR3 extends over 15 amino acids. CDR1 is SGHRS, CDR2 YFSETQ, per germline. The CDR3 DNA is TGCGCCAGCAGCCCCGGGACTAGCGGTAACAATGAGCAGTTCTTC. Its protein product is CASSPGTSGNNEQFF.

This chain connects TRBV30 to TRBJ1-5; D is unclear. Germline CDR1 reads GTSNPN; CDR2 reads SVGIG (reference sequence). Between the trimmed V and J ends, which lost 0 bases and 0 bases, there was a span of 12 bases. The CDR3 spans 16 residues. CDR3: CAWSVQPTYSNQPQHF. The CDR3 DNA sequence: TGTGCCTGGAGTGTACAACCGACTTATAGCAATCAGCCCCAGCATTTT.

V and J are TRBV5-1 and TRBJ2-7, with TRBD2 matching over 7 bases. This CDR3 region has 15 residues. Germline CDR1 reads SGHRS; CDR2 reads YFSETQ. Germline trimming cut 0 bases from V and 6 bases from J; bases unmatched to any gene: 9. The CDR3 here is CASSLAGGNPSEQYF. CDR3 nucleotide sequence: TGCGCCAGCAGCTTGGCCGGGGGGAACCCCTCCGAGCAGTACTTC.

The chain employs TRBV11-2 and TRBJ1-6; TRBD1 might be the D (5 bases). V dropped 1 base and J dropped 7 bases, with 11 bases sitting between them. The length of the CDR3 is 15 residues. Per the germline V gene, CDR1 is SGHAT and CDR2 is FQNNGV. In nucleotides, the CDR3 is TGTGCCAGCAGCTTAGGTGCAGGGATCAATTCACCCCTCCACTTT. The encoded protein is CASSLGAGINSPLHF.

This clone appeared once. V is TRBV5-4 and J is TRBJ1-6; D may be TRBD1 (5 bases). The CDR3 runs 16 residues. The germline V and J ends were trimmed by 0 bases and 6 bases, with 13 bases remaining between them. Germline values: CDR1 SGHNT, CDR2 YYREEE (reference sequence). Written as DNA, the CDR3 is TGTGCCAGCAGCTTGGGAGGAACAGGTCTTAATTCACCCCTCCACTTT. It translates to CASSLGGTGLNSPLHF.

DNA for the CDR3: TGTGCCAGCAGCACTACTAGCGGGAGGATTTATGAGCAGTTCTTC. It encodes CASSTTSGRIYEQFF. J is TRBJ2-1 and V is TRBV21-1; TRBD2 is the table's D call and was not checked against the DNA. TRBV21-1 is shown as a pseudogene. The CDR3 contains 15 residues.

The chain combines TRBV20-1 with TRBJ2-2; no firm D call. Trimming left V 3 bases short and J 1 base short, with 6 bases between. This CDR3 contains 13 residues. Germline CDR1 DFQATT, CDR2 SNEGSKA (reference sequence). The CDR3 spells CSASGGNTGELFF. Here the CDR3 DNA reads TGCAGTGCTAGTGGCGGGAACACCGGGGAGCTGTTTTTT.

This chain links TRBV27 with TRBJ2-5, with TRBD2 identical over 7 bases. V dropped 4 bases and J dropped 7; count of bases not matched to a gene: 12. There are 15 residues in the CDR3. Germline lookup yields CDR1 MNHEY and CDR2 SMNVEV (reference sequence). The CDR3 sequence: CASSYSGGLGGTQYF. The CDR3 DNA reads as TGTGCCAGCAGTTACTCGGGGGGTTTGGGAGGGACCCAGTACTTC.

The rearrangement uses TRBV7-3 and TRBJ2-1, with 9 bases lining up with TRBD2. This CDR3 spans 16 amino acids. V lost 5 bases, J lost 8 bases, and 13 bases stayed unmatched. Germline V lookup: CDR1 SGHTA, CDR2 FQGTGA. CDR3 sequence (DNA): TGTGCCAGCAGCCGACAGGGACTAGCACTTGGTCATGAGCAGTTCTTC. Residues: CASSRQGLALGHEQFF.

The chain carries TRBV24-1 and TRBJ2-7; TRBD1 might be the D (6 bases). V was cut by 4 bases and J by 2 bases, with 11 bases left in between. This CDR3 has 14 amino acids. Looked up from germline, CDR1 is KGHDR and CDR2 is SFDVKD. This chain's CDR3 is CATSEGQPPYEQYF. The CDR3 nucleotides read TGTGCCACCAGTGAAGGACAGCCTCCCTACGAGCAGTACTTC.

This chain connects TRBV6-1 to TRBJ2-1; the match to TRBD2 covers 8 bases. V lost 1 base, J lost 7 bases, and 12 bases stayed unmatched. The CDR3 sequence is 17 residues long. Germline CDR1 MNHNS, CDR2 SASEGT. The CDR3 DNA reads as TGTGCCAGCAGTGAAGTTGCAAGCGGGAGAGTCGGGAATGAGCAGTTCTTC. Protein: CASSEVASGRVGNEQFF.

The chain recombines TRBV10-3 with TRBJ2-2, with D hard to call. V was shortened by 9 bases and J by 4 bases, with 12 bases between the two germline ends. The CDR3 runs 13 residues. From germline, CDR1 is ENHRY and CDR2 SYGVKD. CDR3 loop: CAMGASSTGELFF. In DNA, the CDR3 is TGTGCCATGGGCGCGAGTTCCACCGGGGAGCTGTTTTTT.